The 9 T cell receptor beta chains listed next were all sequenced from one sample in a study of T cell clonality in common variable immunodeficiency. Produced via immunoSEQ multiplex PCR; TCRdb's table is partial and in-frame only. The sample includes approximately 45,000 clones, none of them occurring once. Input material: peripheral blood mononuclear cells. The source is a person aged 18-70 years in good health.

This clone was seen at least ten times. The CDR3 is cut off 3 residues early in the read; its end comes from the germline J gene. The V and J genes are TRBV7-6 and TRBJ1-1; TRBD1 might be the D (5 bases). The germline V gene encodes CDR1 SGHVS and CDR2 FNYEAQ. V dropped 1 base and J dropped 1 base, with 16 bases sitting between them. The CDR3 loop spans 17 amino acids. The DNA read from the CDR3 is TGTGCCAGCAGCTTAGGTCCGTGGGGCGACAAGAACACTGAA. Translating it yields CASSLGPWGDKNTE. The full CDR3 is CASSLGPWGDKNTEAFF.

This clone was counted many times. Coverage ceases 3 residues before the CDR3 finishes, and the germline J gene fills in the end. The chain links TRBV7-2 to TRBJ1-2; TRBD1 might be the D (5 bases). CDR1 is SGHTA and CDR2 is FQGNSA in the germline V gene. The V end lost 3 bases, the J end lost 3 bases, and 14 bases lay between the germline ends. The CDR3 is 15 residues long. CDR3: CASSFKGEGYYGYTF. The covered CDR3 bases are TGTGCCAGCAGCTTCAAAGGGGAAGGGTACTATGGC.

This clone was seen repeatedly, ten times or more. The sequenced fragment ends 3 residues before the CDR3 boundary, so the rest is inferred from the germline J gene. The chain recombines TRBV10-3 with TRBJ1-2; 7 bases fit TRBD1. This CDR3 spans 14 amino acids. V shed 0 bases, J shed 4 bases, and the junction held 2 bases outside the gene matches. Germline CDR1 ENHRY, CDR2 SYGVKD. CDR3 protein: CAISESGTAYGYTF. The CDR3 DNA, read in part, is TGTGCCATCAGTGAGTCGGGGACAGCCTATGGC.

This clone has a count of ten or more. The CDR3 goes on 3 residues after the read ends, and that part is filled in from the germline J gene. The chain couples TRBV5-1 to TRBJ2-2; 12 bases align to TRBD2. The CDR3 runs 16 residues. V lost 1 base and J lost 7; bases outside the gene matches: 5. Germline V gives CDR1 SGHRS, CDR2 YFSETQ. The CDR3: CASSLRTSGIGGELFF. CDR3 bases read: TGCGCCAGCAGCTTGAGGACTAGCGGGATCGGCGGGGAG.

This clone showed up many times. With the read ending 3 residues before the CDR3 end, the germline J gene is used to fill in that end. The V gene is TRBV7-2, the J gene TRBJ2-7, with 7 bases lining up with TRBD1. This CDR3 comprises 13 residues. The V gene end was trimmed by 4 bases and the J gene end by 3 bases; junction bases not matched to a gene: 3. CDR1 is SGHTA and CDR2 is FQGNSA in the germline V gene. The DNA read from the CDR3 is TGTGCCAGCAGCTCGGGACAGATCTACGAG. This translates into CASSSGQIYE. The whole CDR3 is CASSSGQIYEQYF.

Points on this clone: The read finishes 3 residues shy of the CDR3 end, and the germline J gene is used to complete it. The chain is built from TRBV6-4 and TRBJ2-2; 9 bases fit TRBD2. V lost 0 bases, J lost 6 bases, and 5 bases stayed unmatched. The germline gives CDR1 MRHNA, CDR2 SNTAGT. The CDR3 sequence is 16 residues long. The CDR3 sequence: CASSDSNSGSAGELFF. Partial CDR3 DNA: TGTGCCAGCAGTGACTCCAATAGCGGGAGTGCCGGGGAG.

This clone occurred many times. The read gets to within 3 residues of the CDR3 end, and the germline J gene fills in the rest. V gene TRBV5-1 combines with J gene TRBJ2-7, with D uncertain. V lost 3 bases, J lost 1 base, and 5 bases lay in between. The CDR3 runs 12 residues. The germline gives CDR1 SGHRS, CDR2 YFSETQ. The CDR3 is CASSSRSYEQYF. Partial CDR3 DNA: TGCGCCAGCAGCTCCCGGTCCTACGAG.

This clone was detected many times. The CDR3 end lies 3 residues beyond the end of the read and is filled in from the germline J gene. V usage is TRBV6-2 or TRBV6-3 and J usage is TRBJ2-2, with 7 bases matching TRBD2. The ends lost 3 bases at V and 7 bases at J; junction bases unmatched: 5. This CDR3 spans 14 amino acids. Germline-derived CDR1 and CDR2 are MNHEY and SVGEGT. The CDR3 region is CASSYRGESGELFF. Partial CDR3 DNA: TGTGCCAGCAGTTATCGGGGGGAGAGCGGGGAG.

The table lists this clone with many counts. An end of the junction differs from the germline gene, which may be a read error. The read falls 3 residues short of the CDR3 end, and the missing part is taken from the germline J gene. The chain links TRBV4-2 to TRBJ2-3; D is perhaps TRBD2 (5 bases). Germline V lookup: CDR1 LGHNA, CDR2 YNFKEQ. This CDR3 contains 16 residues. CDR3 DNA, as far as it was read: TGCGCCAGCAGCCAAGATCCCCTAGCAGGCACAGATACG. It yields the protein CASSQDPLAGTDT. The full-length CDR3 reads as CASSQDPLAGTDTQYF.